These T cell receptor beta chains were read from a single sample in a study of T cells in Graves' hyperthyroidism and ophthalmopathy. TCRdb re-derived calls from the multiplex PCR reads in MiXCR, one entry per CDR3 protein. Of about 46,000 distinct CDR3 sequences in the sample, roughly 49% were seen once. Sequencing used peripheral blood or thyroid tissue (not recorded which). The receptor set was obtained from a woman aged 50 to 65 with Graves' hyperthyroidism. Both conserved end residues are part of each CDR3. The D gene is left open where the match is weak. Size is omitted from some rows. Given values are once, few, many or a class for expanded clones.

j_gene: TRBJ1-2; d_gene: -; v_gene: TRBV19; abundance: many; CDR3aa: CASSIQGSGYGYTF; CDR3nt: TGTGCCAGTAGTATCCAGGGTAGCGGCTATGGCTACACCTTC
j_gene: TRBJ1-2; d_gene: -; v_gene: TRBV7-9; abundance: -; CDR3aa: CASSLESRGYTF; CDR3nt: TGTGCCAGCAGCTTGGAAAGTCGGGGCTACACCTTC
j_gene: TRBJ2-7; d_gene: -; v_gene: TRBV20-1; abundance: -; CDR3aa: CSARGQTYEQYF; CDR3nt: TGCAGTGCTAGAGGACAAACCTACGAGCAGTACTTC
j_gene: TRBJ1-1; d_gene: -; v_gene: TRBV7-3; abundance: -; CDR3aa: CASSLMGAGTEAFF; CDR3nt: TGTGCCAGCAGCTTAATGGGGGCGGGCACTGAAGCTTTCTTT
j_gene: TRBJ1-1; d_gene: TRBD1; v_gene: TRBV6-1; abundance: many; CDR3aa: CASSEQDRALTEAFF; CDR3nt: TGTGCCAGCAGTGAACAAGACAGGGCGCTCACTGAAGCTTTCTTT
j_gene: TRBJ1-2; d_gene: -; v_gene: TRBV7-9; abundance: many; CDR3aa: CASSLVGGSDGYTF; CDR3nt: TGTGCCAGCAGCTTAGTTGGGGGTAGCGATGGCTACACCTTC
j_gene: TRBJ2-7; d_gene: -; v_gene: TRBV29-1; abundance: -; CDR3aa: CSVAAGTRSYEQYF; CDR3nt: TGCAGCGTTGCCGCCGGGACTCGATCCTACGAGCAGTACTTC
j_gene: TRBJ1-5; d_gene: -; v_gene: TRBV19; abundance: -; CDR3aa: CASSSPSVIGVVSNQPQHF; CDR3nt: TGTGCCAGTAGTTCACCTAGTGTGATCGGGGTAGTAAGCAATCAGCCCCAGCATTTT
j_gene: TRBJ2-7; d_gene: TRBD2; v_gene: TRBV28; abundance: many; CDR3aa: CASSLASGFYEQYF; CDR3nt: TGTGCCAGCAGTTTAGCTAGCGGCTTCTACGAGCAGTACTTC
j_gene: TRBJ1-4; d_gene: TRBD1; v_gene: TRBV29-1; abundance: -; CDR3aa: CSVEGTEGATNEKLFF; CDR3nt: TGCAGCGTTGAGGGGACAGAGGGTGCAACTAATGAAAAACTGTTTTTT
j_gene: TRBJ1-6; d_gene: -; v_gene: TRBV7-8; abundance: -; CDR3aa: CASSYERDSPLHF; CDR3nt: TGTGCCAGCAGCTACGAACGGGATTCACCCCTCCACTTT
j_gene: TRBJ2-3; d_gene: -; v_gene: TRBV2; abundance: many; CDR3aa: CASRTGFTDTQYF; CDR3nt: TGTGCCAGCAGGACAGGCTTCACAGATACGCAGTATTTT
j_gene: TRBJ1-1; d_gene: -; v_gene: TRBV7-3; abundance: -; CDR3aa: CASSHAGQNTEAFF; CDR3nt: TGTGCCAGCAGCCATGCGGGACAGAACACTGAAGCTTTCTTT
j_gene: TRBJ2-7; d_gene: -; v_gene: TRBV9; abundance: many; CDR3aa: CASSVGVTSSWYEQYF; CDR3nt: TGTGCCAGCAGCGTAGGGGTGACTAGTAGCTGGTACGAGCAGTACTTC
j_gene: TRBJ2-7; d_gene: -; v_gene: TRBV10-2; abundance: -; CDR3aa: CASSQERIGPSYEQYF; CDR3nt: TGCGCCAGCAGCCAAGAAAGGATCGGGCCCTCCTACGAGCAGTACTTC
j_gene: TRBJ1-4; d_gene: TRBD1; v_gene: TRBV5-1; abundance: -; CDR3aa: CASSPGQGREKLFF; CDR3nt: TGCGCCAGCAGCCCGGGACAGGGGAGAGAAAAACTGTTTTTT
j_gene: TRBJ2-7; d_gene: TRBD1; v_gene: TRBV7-3; abundance: -; CDR3aa: CASSLTGTAWEQYF; CDR3nt: TGTGCCAGCAGCCTAACCGGGACAGCCTGGGAGCAGTACTTC
j_gene: TRBJ2-3; d_gene: -; v_gene: TRBV20-1; abundance: many; CDR3aa: CSAPHRYRADTQYF; CDR3nt: TGCAGTGCTCCCCACCGATACAGGGCAGATACGCAGTATTTT
j_gene: TRBJ2-2; d_gene: -; v_gene: TRBV10-1; abundance: many; CDR3aa: CASHQGRNGELFF; CDR3nt: TGCGCCAGCCATCAGGGGCGAAACGGGGAGCTGTTTTTT
j_gene: TRBJ1-2; d_gene: -; v_gene: TRBV20-1; abundance: many; CDR3aa: CSANDGLGYTF; CDR3nt: TGCAGTGCGAACGACGGCCTAGGCTACACCTTC
j_gene: TRBJ2-7; d_gene: TRBD2; v_gene: TRBV28; abundance: many; CDR3aa: CASSRTSVYEQYF; CDR3nt: TGTGCCAGCAGCCGGACTAGTGTCTACGAGCAGTACTTC
j_gene: TRBJ1-2; d_gene: TRBD1; v_gene: TRBV2; abundance: -; CDR3aa: CASRGGDRAHYGYTF; CDR3nt: TGTGCCAGCAGGGGGGGGGACAGGGCCCACTATGGCTACACCTTC
j_gene: TRBJ1-5; d_gene: TRBD1; v_gene: TRBV7-7; abundance: -; CDR3aa: CASGWGPRGQSAQHF; CDR3nt: TGTGCTAGCGGCTGGGGACCGAGGGGGCAATCAGCCCAGCATTTT
j_gene: TRBJ1-3; d_gene: -; v_gene: TRBV6-6; abundance: many; CDR3aa: CASSADGAGGNTIYF; CDR3nt: TGTGCCAGCAGCGCGGACGGAGCTGGGGGAAACACCATATATTTT
j_gene: TRBJ1-2; d_gene: -; v_gene: TRBV2; abundance: -; CDR3aa: CASSASVPGQSYTF; CDR3nt: TGTGCCAGCAGTGCCTCGGTACCCGGCCAGAGCTACACCTTC
j_gene: TRBJ2-5; d_gene: -; v_gene: TRBV13; abundance: few; CDR3aa: CASSYRTWKTQYF; CDR3nt: TGTGCCAGCAGCTACAGGACCTGGAAGACCCAGTACTTC
j_gene: TRBJ2-2; d_gene: TRBD2; v_gene: TRBV6-5; abundance: many; CDR3aa: CASSYGLAGKNGELFF; CDR3nt: TGTGCCAGCAGTTACGGACTAGCGGGAAAGAACGGGGAGCTGTTTTTT
j_gene: TRBJ1-1; d_gene: -; v_gene: TRBV27; abundance: many; CDR3aa: CASRKGGNTEAFF; CDR3nt: TGTGCCAGCAGAAAGGGTGGGAACACTGAAGCTTTCTTT
j_gene: TRBJ1-4; d_gene: -; v_gene: TRBV2; abundance: -; CDR3aa: CASGRADTPTNEKLFF; CDR3nt: TGTGCCAGCGGAAGGGCAGACACCCCAACTAATGAAAAACTGTTTTTT
j_gene: TRBJ1-1; d_gene: -; v_gene: TRBV7-6; abundance: medium-sized; CDR3aa: CASSPRPPGGKTEAFF; CDR3nt: TGTGCCAGCAGCCCCCGTCCCCCGGGTGGGAAGACTGAAGCTTTCTTT
j_gene: TRBJ2-6; d_gene: TRBD1; v_gene: TRBV2; abundance: -; CDR3aa: CASRGIGGTEAF; CDR3nt: TGTGCCAGCAGAGGTATAGGGGGCACTGAAGCTTTC
j_gene: TRBJ2-2; d_gene: TRBD1; v_gene: TRBV29-1; abundance: many; CDR3aa: CSAKDRANTGELFF; CDR3nt: TGCAGCGCCAAGGACAGGGCGAACACCGGGGAGCTGTTTTTT
j_gene: TRBJ1-2; d_gene: TRBD1; v_gene: TRBV7-2; abundance: -; CDR3aa: CASSLRQGDGYTF; CDR3nt: TGTGCCAGCAGCTTAAGACAGGGTGACGGCTACACCTTC
j_gene: TRBJ1-1; d_gene: TRBD1; v_gene: TRBV10-2; abundance: -; CDR3aa: CASSESVVKGAAAAFF; CDR3nt: TGCGCCAGCAGTGAGTCAGTAGTTAAGGGGGCGGCGGCAGCTTTCTTT
j_gene: TRBJ2-5; d_gene: TRBD2; v_gene: TRBV12-3/TRBV12-4; abundance: many; CDR3aa: CASGGGLWAQYF; CDR3nt: TGTGCCAGCGGGGGGGGGTTGTGGGCCCAGTACTTC
j_gene: TRBJ1-1; d_gene: TRBD1; v_gene: TRBV7-9; abundance: many; CDR3aa: CASSLGDRVAFF; CDR3nt: TGTGCCAGCAGCTTAGGGGACAGGGTGGCTTTCTTT
j_gene: TRBJ2-2; d_gene: -; v_gene: TRBV7-2; abundance: many; CDR3aa: CASSLRAGELFF; CDR3nt: TGTGCCAGCAGCTTAAGGGCCGGGGAGCTGTTTTTT
j_gene: TRBJ2-5; d_gene: TRBD2; v_gene: TRBV7-6; abundance: -; CDR3aa: CASSQDWRERQETQYF; CDR3nt: TGTGCCAGCAGCCAAGATTGGCGGGAGAGACAAGAGACCCAGTACTTC